The clone carrying this T cell receptor (beta chain) has just a few counts. What it binds is not known. The CDR3 totals 16 residues. Germline V gene lookup returns CDR1 SGHDN and CDR2 FVKESK. The V gene end was trimmed by 0 bases and the J gene end by 10 bases; junction bases not matched to a gene: 12. This record comes from a study of beta chain features in type 1 diabetes. Expressed TCRB transcripts were sequenced because the entire RNA isolate underwent reverse transcription. Measured with immunoSEQ multiplex PCR; TCRdb has only the in-frame clones, and not every one. The table includes about 270,000 clones, roughly an eighth detected once. Whole-study results and caveats: People with Type 1 diabetes carried modestly yet significantly shorter TCRB CDR3s in all four CD4+ subsets. Reads derived from cDNA could over-represent cells showing high TCR expression.

Via CD45RO/CCR7/CD25/CD127/CD95/CD27, cells of the CD4+ naive, central memory, regulatory and stem cell-like memory subsets were sorted. This TCR derives from a man in his thirties or forties with type 1 diabetes. The sequenced sample consisted of naive CD4+ T cells from blood. This chain connects TRBV14 to TRBJ2-1; 7 bases are shared with TRBD2. CDR3 sequence reads: CASSQDDGRTAYEQFF. CDR3 DNA: TGTGCCAGCAGCCAAGACGACGGGAGGACCGCTTACGAGCAGTTCTTC.